This is a list of T cell receptor beta chains from one sample in a study of control samples from healthy donors and cancer patients. Data came from immunoSEQ multiplex PCR; TCRdb stores just in-frame clones and leaves some out. The sample includes tens of thousands of clones, roughly 94% of them seen just once. Sequencing was done on a sample of blood. The receptors were gathered from a man aged 60 to 75 in good health. Both conserved end residues are part of each CDR3. A D gene is named only where the DNA matches it firmly. Expanded clones get a size class; other rows say once, few or many, or leave the size out.

>14|TRBV29-1|.|TRBJ1-5|.
CSADTGDSNQPQHF
TGCAGCGCTGATACAGGCGATAGCAATCAGCCCCAGCATTTT
>13|TRBV10-3|.|TRBJ2-1|TRBD1
CAISETGDNEQFF
TGTGCCATCAGTGAGACAGGGGACAATGAGCAGTTCTTC
>14|TRBV29-1|.|TRBJ2-5|TRBD2
CSGGLAGDGETQYF
TGCAGCGGGGGACTAGCGGGAGATGGAGAGACCCAGTACTTC
>17|TRBV10-1|once|TRBJ1-4|.
CASSEGGPLATNEKLFF
TGCGCCAGCAGTGAGGGGGGGCCCCTTGCAACTAATGAAAAACTGTTTTTT
>13|TRBV29-1|.|TRBJ2-1|TRBD1
CSVEGQEYNEQFF
TGCAGCGTCGAGGGACAGGAGTACAATGAGCAGTTCTTC
>15|TRBV7-6|.|TRBJ1-2|TRBD1
CASSTRTGPNYGYTF
TGTGCCAGCAGCACTAGGACAGGTCCTAACTATGGCTACACCTTC
>14|TRBV5-4|few|TRBJ1-2|TRBD1
CASSDRDRDFGYTF
TGTGCCAGCAGCGACCGGGACAGGGATTTTGGCTACACCTTC
>15|TRBV7-3|.|TRBJ2-2|.
CASSLTRSNTGELFF
TGTGCCAGCAGCTTAACTAGGTCGAACACCGGGGAGCTGTTTTTT
>15|TRBV6-4|.|TRBJ2-2|TRBD2
CASTGLAGVTGELFF
TGTGCCAGCACGGGACTAGCGGGAGTCACCGGGGAGCTGTTTTTT
>20|TRBV24-1|.|TRBJ2-3|TRBD2
CATSESPGLAIKGGTDTQYF
TGTGCCACCAGTGAGTCTCCGGGACTAGCAATAAAGGGTGGCACAGATACGCAGTATTTT
>14|TRBV5-8|.|TRBJ2-6|.
CASRLRSGANVLTF
TGTGCCAGCAGACTTAGATCTGGGGCCAACGTCCTGACTTTC
>15|TRBV24-1|.|TRBJ2-1|.
CATSDPTQPYNEQFF
TGTGCCACCAGTGATCCCACGCAACCGTACAATGAGCAGTTCTTC
>13|TRBV5-5|.|TRBJ2-5|.
CASSTRGQETQYF
TGTGCCAGCAGCACCCGAGGCCAAGAGACCCAGTACTTC
>11|TRBV3-1/TRBV3-2|.|TRBJ1-2|.
CASSAGYGYTF
TGTGCCAGCAGCGCAGGGTATGGCTACACCTTC
>17|TRBV3-1/TRBV3-2|.|TRBJ2-4|.
CASSQGRGELSKNIQYF
TGTGCCAGCAGCCAAGGACGGGGAGAGTTGTCCAAAAACATTCAGTACTTC
>14|TRBV19|.|TRBJ1-6|.
CASSMRGTNSPLHF
TGTGCCAGTAGTATGCGGGGTACCAATTCACCCCTCCACTTT
>15|TRBV7-3|.|TRBJ2-1|TRBD2
CASTPVAGPYNEQFF
TGTGCCAGCACACCTGTAGCGGGTCCCTACAATGAGCAGTTCTTC
>14|TRBV7-9|.|TRBJ2-7|TRBD2
CASSPTSGRAQEYF
TGTGCCAGCAGCCCGACTAGCGGGAGGGCTCAAGAGTACTTC
>15|TRBV19|once|TRBJ2-5|.
CASSPAGQLQETQYF
TGTGCCAGTAGTCCGGCCGGACAGCTCCAAGAGACCCAGTACTTC
>15|TRBV10-3|.|TRBJ1-5|.
CAISEVAGNRKPQHF
TGTGCCATCAGTGAGGTTGCAGGGAACCGCAAGCCCCAGCATTTT
>13|TRBV6-5|.|TRBJ2-7|.
CASRGAIQYEQYF
TGTGCCAGCAGGGGGGCTATTCAGTACGAGCAGTACTTC
>13|TRBV7-9|.|TRBJ2-1|TRBD1
CASSSRQGGEQFF
TGTGCCAGCAGCTCCCGACAGGGCGGCGAGCAGTTCTTC
>15|TRBV5-1|once|TRBJ1-1|TRBD1
CASSLKRQGGTEAFF
TGCGCCAGCAGCTTGAAGAGACAGGGAGGGACTGAAGCTTTCTTT
>13|TRBV5-6|once|TRBJ2-1|.
CASSLEFYNEQFF
TGTGCCAGCAGCTTGGAATTCTACAATGAGCAGTTCTTC
>15|TRBV11-1|.|TRBJ2-7|.
CASSNLGGRGDEQYF
TGTGCCAGCAGTAACCTAGGGGGAAGGGGAGACGAGCAGTACTTC
>16|TRBV10-1|.|TRBJ2-3|TRBD1
CASSIDRGLGTDTQYF
TGCGCCAGCAGTATCGACAGGGGGCTTGGAACAGATACGCAGTATTTT
>12|TRBV12-3/TRBV12-4|.|TRBJ2-2|.
CASSSITGELFF
TGTGCCAGCAGTTCCATCACCGGGGAGCTGTTTTTT
>14|TRBV3-1/TRBV3-2|.|TRBJ2-7|.
CASSLGRLSYEQYF
TGTGCCAGCAGCCTTGGACGCCTCTCCTACGAGCAGTACTTC
>16|TRBV14|.|TRBJ1-3|.
CASSPPGQGSGNTIYF
TGTGCCAGCAGCCCACCGGGCCAAGGATCTGGAAACACCATATATTTT
>13|TRBV27|.|TRBJ1-1|.
CASSFGGSTEAFF
TGTGCCAGCAGTTTTGGGGGGAGCACTGAAGCTTTCTTT
>13|TRBV12-3/TRBV12-4|.|TRBJ1-3|.
CASSPSVGNTIYF
TGTGCCAGCAGCCCTTCCGTGGGAAACACCATATATTTT
>12|TRBV15|.|TRBJ2-1|.
CATSRDNNEQFF
TGTGCCACCAGCAGAGATAACAATGAGCAGTTCTTC
>14|TRBV6-5|.|TRBJ2-1|TRBD2
CASTRTSGTYEQFF
TGTGCCAGCACCAGAACTAGCGGGACGTATGAGCAGTTCTTC
>14|TRBV24-1|.|TRBJ2-1|.
CATSDNRPYNEQFF
TGTGCCACCAGCGATAATCGTCCGTACAATGAGCAGTTCTTC
>15|TRBV25-1|once|TRBJ2-1|.
CASSELGQGLNEQFF
TGTGCCAGCAGTGAACTGGGGCAGGGTTTAAATGAGCAGTTCTTC
>15|TRBV6-5|.|TRBJ1-2|TRBD1
CASSSRTGGYYGYTF
TGTGCCAGCAGTTCGCGGACAGGGGGCTACTATGGCTACACCTTC
>13|TRBV12-5|.|TRBJ1-1|.
CASGLSMNTEAFF
TGTGCTAGTGGTTTATCCATGAACACTGAAGCTTTCTTT
>14|TRBV7-3|.|TRBJ2-7|.
CASSWILSSYEQYF
TGTGCCAGCAGCTGGATATTAAGCTCCTACGAGCAGTACTTC
>15|TRBV16|.|TRBJ1-5|TRBD1
CASSRETGWNQPQHF
TGTGCCAGCAGCCGAGAGACAGGGTGGAATCAGCCCCAGCATTTT
>14|TRBV28|.|TRBJ1-1|.
CASSPRVGGTEAFF
TGTGCCAGCAGTCCCCGGGTCGGTGGCACTGAAGCTTTCTTT
>15|TRBV28|.|TRBJ1-5|TRBD1
CASRPGTGGVYPQHF
TGTGCCAGCAGACCCGGGACAGGGGGCGTCTATCCCCAGCATTTT
>14|TRBV28|once|TRBJ1-2|.
CASSLDTSNYGYTF
TGTGCCAGCAGTCTTGACACGTCTAACTATGGCTACACCTTC